The clone carrying this TCR beta chain was observed a few times. The sample belongs to a study of cytomegalovirus exposure and HLA in healthy donors. Primers: 60 Vbeta forward and 13 Jbeta reverse. TCRdb's copy holds only in-frame clones and misses some; the assay was immunoSEQ multiplex PCR. In the table there are about 120,000 clones, about 10% of which are singletons. Specimen: PBMCs. This receptor was identified in a man aged 25-45 years in good health and CMV-seronegative.

This chain's CDR3 is CASSLAAGVSYEQYF. The CDR3 DNA follows: TGTGCCAGCAGCTTAGCGGCGGGGGTCTCCTACGAGCAGTACTTC. The chain recombines TRBV7-6 with TRBJ2-7, with TRBD2 matching over 7 bases. Trimming took 0 bases from V and 0 from J; bases not matched to a gene: 2. The V gene's germline CDR1 is SGHVS and CDR2 FNYEAQ. The CDR3 covers 15 residues.